This TCR beta chain was captured by sequencing in a study of CD8 T cells in ankylosing spondylitis. Points from the study as a whole: A TCR beta motif made of eight highly homologous variants seemed typical of ankylosing spondylitis blood.

CDR3 length: 15 residues. The V gene's germline CDR1 is SQVTM and CDR2 ANQGSEA. V shed 2 bases, J shed 4 bases, and the junction held 4 bases outside the gene matches. TCRdb re-called the 5' RACE reads with MiXCR, one entry per CDR3 protein. Of about 840,000 distinct CDR3 sequences listed, 10% to 15% are singletons. Only a few counts were recorded for this clonotype. The antigen remains unidentified. The chain combines TRBV29-1 with TRBJ2-3, with 12 bases fitting TRBD2. Sequencing was performed on blood, either unsorted or a sorted T cell fraction (not recorded which). This TCR derives from a male donor with ankylosing spondylitis. This CDR3 reads CSVEFGLAGSDTQYF. The CDR3 DNA sequence: TGCAGCGTTGAATTCGGACTAGCGGGGTCAGATACGCAGTATTTT.